Listed below are T cell receptor beta chains from one sample, sequenced in a study of cytomegalovirus exposure and HLA in healthy donors. TCRdb's table, derived via immunoSEQ multiplex PCR, lists solely in-frame clones and lacks some. Of about 220,000 clones in the sample, roughly 87% were seen once. Sequencing used PBMCs. These receptors were taken from a middle-aged woman in good health and CMV-seropositive. Both conserved end residues are part of each CDR3. A D gene is named only where the DNA matches it firmly. Only part of the rows carry a size: once, few, many, or a class if the clone is expanded.

j_gene,abundance,v_gene,d_gene,CDR3nt,CDR3aa
TRBJ1-6,NA,TRBV7-2,NA,TGTGCCAGCAGCTTCAATAATTCACCCCTCCACTTT,CASSFNNSPLHF
TRBJ1-2,NA,TRBV7-3,NA,TGTGCCAGCAGCTGGACAGCTAAAGATGGCTACACCTTC,CASSWTAKDGYTF
TRBJ1-5,NA,TRBV2,TRBD1,TGTGCCAGCAGAGAACAGGGGGCAGGTCAGCCCCAGCATTTT,CASREQGAGQPQHF
TRBJ1-1,NA,TRBV6-6,NA,TGTGCCAGTAAAGGGGCTATGAACACTGAAGCTTTCTTT,CASKGAMNTEAFF
TRBJ2-3,once,TRBV29-1,TRBD1,TGCAGCGTTGCCAGGGGGAATCGAGATACGCAGTATTTT,CSVARGNRDTQYF
TRBJ1-5,NA,TRBV7-6,TRBD1,TGTGCCAGCAGCCAGGACAGGGGACATCAGCCCCAGCATTTT,CASSQDRGHQPQHF
TRBJ1-3,once,TRBV5-4,NA,TGTGCCAGCAGCGCGGGACGCTCTGGAAACACCATATATTTT,CASSAGRSGNTIYF
TRBJ2-7,NA,TRBV11-3,NA,TGTGCCAGCAGCTTAGGGCAGACTACCTACGAGCAGTACTTC,CASSLGQTTYEQYF
TRBJ2-3,NA,TRBV30,TRBD1,TGTGCCTGGAGGGACAGGGCCACAGATACGCAGTATTTT,CAWRDRATDTQYF
TRBJ2-7,few,TRBV28,NA,TGTGCCAGCAGTTTGGGGCAGTACTCCTACGAGCAGTACTTC,CASSLGQYSYEQYF
TRBJ1-4,once,TRBV19,TRBD1,TGTGCCAGCTGGGACAGGGCTAATGAAAAACTGTTTTTT,CASWDRANEKLFF
TRBJ1-1,once,TRBV6-5,TRBD1,TGTGCCAGCAGTCCCCGGACAGGGGGGGATACTGAAGCTTTCTTT,CASSPRTGGDTEAFF
TRBJ1-2,few,TRBV7-2,TRBD1,TGTGCCAGCAGCCCCCAGATGCCGGGACAGGGTTATGGCTACACCTTC,CASSPQMPGQGYGYTF
TRBJ1-6,NA,TRBV30,NA,TGTGCCGGGCAGGGGTCGTCGAGTTCACCCCTCCACTTT,CAGQGSSSSPLHF
TRBJ1-4,NA,TRBV7-9,TRBD1,TGTGCCAGCAGCTCGGGACAGGGGTTTGAAAAACTGTTTTTT,CASSSGQGFEKLFF
TRBJ1-4,NA,TRBV2,TRBD1,TGTGCCAGCAGTAAAGATGGCAGGGGGCAGGGTGAAAAACTGTTTTTT,CASSKDGRGQGEKLFF
TRBJ1-1,NA,TRBV7-9,NA,TGTGCCAGCAGCCCAAGGGGCCTCATGAACACTGAAGCTTTCTTT,CASSPRGLMNTEAFF
TRBJ2-3,NA,TRBV4-3,TRBD2,TGCGCCAGCAGAAGGTCCGCGGGGGTGAACACAGATACGCAGTATTTT,CASRRSAGVNTDTQYF
TRBJ1-2,NA,TRBV11-2,TRBD1,TGTGCCAGCAGCTTACAGGGGACAGCCTATGGCTACACCTTC,CASSLQGTAYGYTF
TRBJ2-7,NA,TRBV7-8,NA,TGTGCCAGCAGCTTCGGGACATCCTTTGGGGAGCAGTACTTC,CASSFGTSFGEQYF
TRBJ1-1,NA,TRBV18,TRBD1,TGTGCCAGCTCAACCGGGACAGAAAACACTGAAGCTTTCTTT,CASSTGTENTEAFF
TRBJ2-7,NA,TRBV10-3,NA,TGTGCCATCAGTGATGAGGTCTCCTACGAGCAGTACTTC,CAISDEVSYEQYF